This T cell receptor (beta chain) was identified in a study of cytomegalovirus exposure and HLA in healthy donors (TCRdb year 2017). With respect to the entire study: According to a later analysis, the 120 or so validation repertoires were produced on the same platform as the 666 repertoires of the first cohort. The aim of the study was to test whether cataloging public T cell receptors could identify signatures of past pathogen exposure. A separate validation cohort of over a hundred different subjects was used in addition to the roughly 700-subject first cohort. To predict cytomegalovirus infection status, the study brought together high-throughput TCR immunosequencing, statistical association of individual TCRs with disease status, and machine learning.

Turning to this clone: The target of this receptor is not known. It has no much larger one-base neighbor in the sample; base qualities were not kept.

The protocol used for the library was the immunoSEQ multiplex PCR assay. The original pipeline was this. A statistical classification framework was built to diagnose cytomegalovirus status from the catalog of TCR beta chain sequences. Entries here come from immuneACCESS through TCRdb and include only in-frame sequences with V and J called. Some clones fail to appear in such tables; in the studies checked, an unresolved V gene covers under half of the shortfall, and the cause of the remainder is unknown. The V and J calls and clone size come from that table; D and trimming were worked out from the DNA. The sample table lists fewer than 400,000 clones, around 90% of them with a count of one. The biggest ten clones account for roughly 0.96% of the sample. The germline V gene (reference sequence) yields DFQATT for CDR1 and SNEGSKA for CDR2. The CDR3 runs 11 residues from the cysteine to the phenylalanine. Only CDR3 DNA remains: 33 bases, in frame from the first base.

Results and caveats for the whole study, not just this receptor: Subsequent analysis determined that TCRs grouped into clusters in the first cohort also showed a tendency toward co-occurrence across the roughly 120 validation repertoires, and 85% to 95% of cluster scores exceeded 0. The study gave a list of roughly 150 TCR beta chains associated with cytomegalovirus. All 120 or so repertoires were used to score co-occurrence in the validation cohort in a later analysis, because that analysis had no HLA typing for the cohort. The classifier was reported to diagnose cytomegalovirus status with high specificity and sensitivity in both the original cohort and the validation cohort. It was suggested by the authors that the approach could potentially be generalized to other disease states and immunological phenotypes. Most TCR sequences were observed very rarely across donors, whereas some public TCRs were present in many individuals. A few of the identified cytomegalovirus-associated TCR beta chains were confirmed in vitro to be specific for cytomegalovirus antigens.

Donors formed part of the validation cohort, which comprised over a hundred subjects and was distinct from the first cohort of 666 subjects. This TCR was sampled from a man in his thirties or forties in good health and CMV-seronegative. Sequencing was performed on PBMCs. Recombination linked TRBV20-1 to TRBJ1-1; TRBD1 lines up with 10 middle nucleotides. At the DNA level, the sequence is TGCAGAGGACAGGGGGGTACTGAAGCTTTCTTT. It specifies CRGQGGTEAFF.